Sequencing of this T cell receptor beta chain was carried out in a study of vaccination and CD4 T cells after COVID-19. With the Oncomine TCR Beta short-read assay, DNA from cultured CD4+ T cells was sequenced. One entry per CDR3 protein results from TCRdb running MiXCR on the PCR reads. The top ten clones hold about 6.1% of a sample with about 14,000 distinct CDR3 sequences, 55% to 80% of them seen once. Noted treatment: roughly ten-day PBMC culture with coronavirus spike peptide pools or control peptides (ViraFEST assay). Replacement of half the medium with fresh IL-2 medium took place on days 3 and 7. Looked up from germline, CDR1 is MGHRA and CDR2 is YSYEKL. The CDR3 length is 16 residues. The V end lost 2 bases, the J end lost 7 bases, and 18 bases lay between the germline ends. Of note for this clonotype: Its target is not known.

The sample was CD4+ T cells from blood, cultured in vitro. The genes are TRBV4-1 and TRBJ1-5; no clear D gene. The receptor comes from a human donor who had recovered from COVID-19. The DNA of the CDR3 is TGCGCCAGCAGCCAAATCCCGGGGTTGGGAATCCAGCCCCAGCATTTT. Translating it yields CASSQIPGLGIQPQHF.